These 26 T cell receptor beta chains share one sample of origin, sequenced in a study of blood T cell repertoires in COVID-19 (dated by TCRdb to the early 2020s). Library preparation employed the immunoSEQ multiplex PCR assay. The clones in this table, taken by TCRdb from immuneACCESS, are in-frame only. Not every clone is retained; where verified, under half of the shortfall comes from an unresolved V gene, and the cause of the rest is unknown. Here the sample has 200,000 or so clones; approximately 84% occur a single time. 3% of the sample goes to the ten largest clones. The sequenced material came from peripheral blood. The receptor source for this set is a woman in her thirties who had recovered from COVID-19.

A single count supports this clone. The V call is TRBV14, the J call TRBJ2-1; no clear D gene. CDR3 length: 15 amino acids. Trimming pared 4 bases from V and 5 bases from J, leaving 15 bases between. Germline CDR1 is SGHDN and CDR2 is FVKESK. The CDR3: CASSPLGLYDNEQFF. CDR3 DNA sequence: TGTGCCAGCAGCCCTCTAGGTCTTTATGACAATGAGCAGTTCTTC.

V and J are TRBV3-1 (or the pseudogene TRBV3-2) and TRBJ2-3; TRBD2 matches at 7 bases. V lost 1 base and J lost 2; bases outside the gene matches: 3. The CDR3 is 15 amino acids. Germline V gene sequence: CDR1 LGHDT, CDR2 YNNKEL (reference sequence). CDR3 residues: CASSQGTSDTDTQYF. The CDR3 nucleotides read TGTGCCAGCAGCCAAGGTACTAGCGACACAGATACGCAGTATTTT.

A word on this clone: Additional DNA sequences in this sample encode the identical CDR3. This chain uses TRBV12-3 or TRBV12-4 with TRBJ1-5; 7 bases agree with TRBD1. The CDR3 runs 13 residues. V lost 5 bases, J lost 4 bases, and 2 bases stayed unmatched. The DNA for the CDR3 is TGTGCCAGCAGTCAGGGGGGAAATCAGCCCCAGCATTTT. It is translated as CASSQGGNQPQHF.

V usage is TRBV5-4 and J usage is TRBJ2-7; 7 bases are shared with TRBD2. Losses at the gene ends were 6 bases for V and 9 bases for J; bases not matched to a gene: 15. Germline loops: CDR1 SGHNT, CDR2 YYREEE (reference sequence). This CDR3 comprises 14 residues. CDR3 sequence: CASTPGRTGALQYF. The CDR3 DNA reads as TGTGCCAGCACCCCCGGGAGGACGGGCGCGTTGCAGTACTTC.

This chain links TRBV5-8 with TRBJ2-7; 10 bases align to TRBD2. The CDR3 runs 14 residues. Per germline, CDR1 SGHTS and CDR2 YDEGEE. The ends lost 2 bases at V and 5 bases at J; junction bases unmatched: 4. The DNA of the CDR3 is TGTGCCAGCAGCTTTCTAGCGGGAGTCCACGAGCAGTACTTC. It codes for CASSFLAGVHEQYF.

V usage is TRBV18 and J usage is TRBJ1-5; TRBD1 aligns across 7 bases. V dropped 1 base and J dropped 7; count of bases not matched to a gene: 10. The CDR3 loop spans 16 amino acids. The germline V gene encodes CDR1 KGHSH and CDR2 LQKENI. The CDR3 nucleotides are TGTGCCAGCTCACCACAGGGGGCAGGATCGTCCCAGCCCCAGCATTTT. This codes for CASSPQGAGSSQPQHF. Complete variable domain (other parts from reference TRBV18 and TRBJ1-5): NAGVMQNPRHLVRRRGQEARLRCSPMKGHSHVYWYRQLPEEGLKFMVYLQKENIIDESGMPKERFSAEFPKEGPSILRIQQVVRGDSAAYFCASSPQGAGSSQPQHFGDGTRLSIL.

This chain joins TRBV18 and TRBJ2-2; TRBD1 agrees at 7 bases. CDR3 length: 15 residues. J lost 8 bases, V lost 6 bases, and 12 bases had no gene match. Germline V lookup: CDR1 KGHSH, CDR2 LQKENI. CDR3 in amino acids: CASSPTRTGAGELFF. The CDR3 nucleotides are TGTGCCAGCTCCCCTACCCGGACAGGAGCAGGGGAGCTGTTTTTT.

The chain recombines TRBV6-5 with TRBJ1-5; the D gene is possibly TRBD1 (6 bases). This CDR3 is 15 amino acids long. From germline, CDR1 is MNHEY and CDR2 SVGAGI. Trimming left V 6 bases short and J 8 bases short, with 20 bases between. The chain's CDR3 is CASRKAGTKEKPQHF. In DNA form, the CDR3 reads TGTGCCAGCAGGAAAGCCGGGACAAAGGAGAAGCCCCAGCATTTT.

The V gene is TRBV5-5, the J gene TRBJ2-5; TRBD2 matches at 7 bases. The germline gives CDR1 SGHKS, CDR2 YYEKEE (reference sequence). V shed 0 bases and J 7 bases; nucleotides not matched to a gene: 6. This CDR3 comprises 14 residues. The CDR3 sequence is CASSLAGGSWTQYF. Here the CDR3 DNA reads TGTGCCAGCAGCTTGGCCGGGGGGTCTTGGACCCAGTACTTC.

The J gene is TRBJ1-1, the V gene TRBV7-2; possibly TRBD1 for D (6 bases). The germline CDR1 and CDR2 sequences are SGHTA and FQGNSA. The length of the CDR3 is 13 residues. V was shortened by 1 base and J by 4 bases, with 7 bases between the two germline ends. The CDR3 protein is CASSLGTATEAFF. The CDR3 DNA follows: TGTGCCAGCAGCTTAGGGACAGCCACTGAAGCTTTCTTT.

The rearrangement uses TRBV21-1 and TRBJ2-2; TRBD2 was called by the table and not checked on the DNA. TRBV21-1 is a pseudogene locus. The CDR3 is 14 amino acids. As DNA, the CDR3 is TGTGCCAGCCCGCTGGAGGGGGGGACCGGGGAGCTGTTTTTT. Its protein product is CASPLEGGTGELFF.

V is TRBV30 and J is TRBJ1-4; 7 bases match TRBD1. This CDR3 is 13 amino acids long. Germline V gene sequence: CDR1 GTSNPN, CDR2 SVGIG (reference sequence). J gave up 3 bases and V 2 bases, and 0 bases lay outside the gene matches. CDR3 DNA sequence: TGTGCCTGGAGTCAGGGGGCTAATGAAAAACTGTTTTTT. It specifies CAWSQGANEKLFF. Together with reference TRBV30 and TRBJ1-4, the CDR3 gives the full variable domain: SQTIHQWPATLVQPVGSPLSLECTVEGTSNPNLYWYRQAAGRGLQLLFYSVGIGQISSEVPQNLSASRPQDRQFILSSKKLLLSDSGFYLCAWSQGANEKLFFGSGTQLSVL.

The rearrangement uses TRBV21-1 and TRBJ2-2; the table's D call, TRBD2, was not checked against the DNA. TRBV21-1 is a pseudogene segment. The CDR3 consists of 17 residues. CDR3 residues: CASSRTSGKVGTGELFF. The CDR3 DNA follows: TGTGCCAGCAGCCGGACTTCCGGGAAGGTCGGCACCGGGGAGCTGTTTTTT.

The V call is TRBV19, the J call TRBJ2-1, with 8 bases aligning to TRBD2. Germline V gives CDR1 LNHDA, CDR2 SQIVND (reference sequence). The CDR3 totals 15 residues. Unmatched junction bases numbered 12, after V lost 9 bases and J lost 5 bases. The CDR3 DNA reads TGTGCCAGCCAAGAATCGATAGCGGGACACAATGAGCAGTTCTTC. It yields the protein CASQESIAGHNEQFF.

As DNA, the CDR3 is TGTGCCAGCAGTGGACAGAACACTGAAGCTTTCTTT. It specifies CASSGQNTEAFF. The chain couples TRBV9 to TRBJ1-1, with D perhaps matching TRBD1 (5 bases). Germline lookup yields CDR1 SGDLS and CDR2 YYNGEE. The CDR3 covers 12 residues. The ends were cut back, 5 bases at V and 1 base at J, with 6 bases in the middle.

The V and J genes are TRBV9 and TRBJ2-7; 14 bases are a match to TRBD2. V lost 3 bases and J lost 4; bases outside the gene matches: 3. Germline V gives CDR1 SGDLS, CDR2 YYNGEE. The length of the CDR3 is 15 residues. The DNA for the CDR3 is TGTGCCAGCAGCGAGGGACTAGCGGGAGAATACGAGCAGTACTTC. This codes for CASSEGLAGEYEQYF. Supplemented by reference TRBV9 and TRBJ2-7, the full variable domain reads DSGVTQTPKHLITATGQRVTLRCSPRSGDLSVYWYQQSLDQGLQFLIQYYNGEERAKGNILERFSAQQFPDLHSELNLSSLELGDSALYFCASSEGLAGEYEQYFGPGTRLTVT.

The J gene is TRBJ2-3, the V gene TRBV7-3, with a tentative D call TRBD1 (7 bases). From germline, CDR1 is SGHTA and CDR2 FQGTGA. The CDR3 totals 14 residues. V dropped 5 bases and J dropped 2 bases, with 11 bases sitting between them. The CDR3 DNA reads TGTGCCAGCAGCGCGGGACAGCACACAGATACGCAGTATTTT. It is translated as CASSAGQHTDTQYF.

The chain combines TRBV10-3 with TRBJ2-5; possibly TRBD2 for D (5 bases). Trimming stripped 3 bases from V and 3 bases from J, with 11 bases between. CDR1 is ENHRY and CDR2 is SYGVKD in the germline V gene. There are 14 residues in the CDR3. This chain's CDR3 is CAISERLAEETQYF. The CDR3 DNA is TGTGCCATCAGTGAAAGGCTAGCTGAAGAGACCCAGTACTTC.

The chain recombines TRBV5-4 with TRBJ2-2; TRBD2 matches at 12 bases. After removal of 3 bases from V and 6 bases from J, the junction contained 3 bases not matched to a gene. Germline V gives CDR1 SGHNT, CDR2 YYREEE (reference sequence). The CDR3 length is 15 residues. CDR3 bases: TGTGCCAGCAGCTCGAGACTAGCGGGAGCCGGGGAGCTGTTTTTT. Encoded protein: CASSSRLAGAGELFF.

V and J are TRBV10-2 and TRBJ2-1; 11 positions match TRBD2. J was trimmed by 9 bases and V by 5 bases; bases with no gene match: 6. The CDR3 is 14 residues long. Germline values: CDR1 WSHSY, CDR2 SAAADI. For the CDR3, the DNA is TGCGCCAGCAGTACTAGCGGGAGATCGGGTGAGCAGTTCTTC. It specifies CASSTSGRSGEQFF.

This chain links TRBV29-1 with TRBJ2-5; TRBD1 matches at 7 bases. The J segment lost 1 base and the V segment lost 6 bases, leaving 8 bases of the junction unmatched. Germline V gene sequence: CDR1 SQVTM, CDR2 ANQGSEA. CDR3 size: 14 residues. CDR3 sequence reads: CSVVGQITQETQYF. The DNA of the CDR3 is TGCAGCGTGGTGGGACAGATAACCCAAGAGACCCAGTACTTC.

The chain combines TRBV10-3 with TRBJ2-3, with TRBD2 as a possible D gene (7 bases). The CDR3 sequence is 16 residues long. Trimming pared 6 bases from V and 4 bases from J, leaving 20 bases between. Germline CDR1 ENHRY, CDR2 SYGVKD. The chain's CDR3 is CAIRAGVSGGADTQYF. In DNA form, the CDR3 reads TGTGCCATCAGGGCGGGAGTGTCTGGGGGCGCAGATACGCAGTATTTT.

V gene TRBV12-5 combines with J gene TRBJ1-5, with D maybe TRBD1 (5 bases). V shed 0 bases and J shed 5 bases, with 5 bases lying between them. The germline V gene has CDR1 LGHNT and CDR2 FRNRAP. The CDR3 totals 13 residues. The CDR3 protein is CASGLVGDQPQHF. For the CDR3, the DNA is TGTGCTAGTGGTTTGGTAGGGGATCAGCCCCAGCATTTT. The entire variable domain, with the rest obtained from reference TRBV12-5 and TRBJ1-5, is as follows: DARVTQTPRHKVTEMGQEVTMRCQPILGHNTVFWYRQTMMQGLELLAYFRNRAPLDDSGMPKDRFSAEMPDATLATLKIQPSEPRDSAVYFCASGLVGDQPQHFGDGTRLSIL.

J is TRBJ1-1 and V is TRBV28; 10 bases align to TRBD1. Germline V gives CDR1 MDHEN, CDR2 SYDVKM. CDR3 length equals 15 residues. Trimming removed 2 bases from V and 3 bases from J; junction bases left unmatched: 3. The CDR3 DNA is TGTGCCAGCAGTTTAGATGGACAGGGGGACACTGAAGCTTTCTTT. This encodes CASSLDGQGDTEAFF.

V and J are TRBV7-4 and TRBJ2-6; 8 bases agree with TRBD1. This CDR3 comprises 16 residues. V was pared by 6 bases and J by 0 bases, with 4 bases of the junction left unmatched. Looked up from germline, CDR1 is SGHVT and CDR2 is SQSDAQ. CDR3 DNA sequence: TGTGCCAGCAGGGACAGGGAAAGCTCTGGGGCCAACGTCCTGACTTTC. This encodes CASRDRESSGANVLTF.

This chain joins TRBV19 and TRBJ1-2; TRBD1 might be the D (6 bases). CDR3 length equals 14 residues. CDR1 LNHDA and CDR2 SQIVND come from the germline V gene (reference sequence). The V end was cut by 3 bases, the J end by 2 bases, with 10 bases between. The CDR3 nucleotides read TGTGCCAGTAGTATCCCAGGGGAGAACTATGGCTACACCTTC. This sequence encodes CASSIPGENYGYTF.